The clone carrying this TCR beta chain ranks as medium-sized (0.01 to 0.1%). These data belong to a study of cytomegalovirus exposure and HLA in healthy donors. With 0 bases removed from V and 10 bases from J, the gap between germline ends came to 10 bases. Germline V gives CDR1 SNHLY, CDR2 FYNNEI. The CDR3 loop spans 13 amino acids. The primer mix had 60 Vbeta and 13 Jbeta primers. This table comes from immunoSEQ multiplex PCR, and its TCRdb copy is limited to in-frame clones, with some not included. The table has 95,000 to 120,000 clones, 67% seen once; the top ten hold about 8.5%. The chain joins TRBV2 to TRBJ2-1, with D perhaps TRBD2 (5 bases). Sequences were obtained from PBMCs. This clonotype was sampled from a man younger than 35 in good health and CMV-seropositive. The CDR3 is CASSEAEGDEQFF. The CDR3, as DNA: TGTGCCAGCAGTGAAGCAGAGGGAGACGAGCAGTTCTTC. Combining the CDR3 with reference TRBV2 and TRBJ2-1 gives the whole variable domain EPEVTQTPSHQVTQMGQEVILRCVPISNHLYFYWYRQILGQKVEFLVSFYNNEISEKSEIFDDQFSVERPDGSNFTLKIRSTKLEDSAMYFCASSEAEGDEQFFGPGTRLTVL.